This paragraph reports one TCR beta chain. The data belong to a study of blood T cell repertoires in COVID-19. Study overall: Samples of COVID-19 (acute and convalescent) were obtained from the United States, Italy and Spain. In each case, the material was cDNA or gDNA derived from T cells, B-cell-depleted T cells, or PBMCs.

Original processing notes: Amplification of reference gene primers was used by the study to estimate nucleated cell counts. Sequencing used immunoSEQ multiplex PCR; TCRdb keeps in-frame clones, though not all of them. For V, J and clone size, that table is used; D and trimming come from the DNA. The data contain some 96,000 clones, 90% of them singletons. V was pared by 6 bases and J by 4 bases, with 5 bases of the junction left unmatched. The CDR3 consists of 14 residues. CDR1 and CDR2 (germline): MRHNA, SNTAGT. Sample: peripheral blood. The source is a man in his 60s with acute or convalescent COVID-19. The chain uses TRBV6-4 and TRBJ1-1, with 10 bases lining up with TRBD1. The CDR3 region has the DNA TGTGCCAGCAGGACAGGGGGCGCGGGCACTGAAGCTTTCTTT. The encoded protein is CASRTGGAGTEAFF.